Included here is one T cell receptor (beta chain) sequence, with context. This record belongs to a study of blood T cell repertoires in COVID-19. Looking at the study overall: Acute-phase and convalescent COVID-19 samples originated in the United States, Italy and Spain.

The protocol was immunoSEQ multiplex PCR, while the TCRdb copy is restricted to in-frame clones and leaves out a portion. The sample has roughly 250,000 clones; 75% to 95% are singletons. The CDR3 has 17 residues. From germline, CDR1 is SEHNR and CDR2 FQNEAQ (reference sequence). Trimming pared 5 bases from V and 0 bases from J, leaving 20 bases between. The genes are TRBV7-9 and TRBJ2-7; maybe TRBD2 (7 bases). The sequenced material came from PBMCs or T cells enriched from blood (not recorded which). This receptor was identified in a young woman who had recovered from COVID-19. CDR3 sequence: CASSPPLGGATSYEQYF. The CDR3 nucleotides are TGTGCCAGCAGCCCCCCCCTGGGGGGGGCCACCTCCTACGAGCAGTACTTC.